This TCR beta chain comes out of a study of blood T cell repertoires in COVID-19. Study details: Sites across the United States, Italy and Spain contributed samples from acute and convalescent COVID-19.

In the source study's methods: The assay estimated nucleated cells by amplifying reference gene primers. Produced via immunoSEQ multiplex PCR; TCRdb's table is partial and in-frame only. That table gives V, J and clone size, and the DNA gave D and trimming. Of about 89,000 clones detected, approximately 75% appear once; the ten largest clones hold 13% to 15%. CDR1 and CDR2 (germline): MNHEY, SVGEGT. CDR3 length: 15 amino acids. The junction had 1 base not matched to a gene; V was cut back by 3 bases and J by 3 bases. The clonotype originates from an elderly woman with acute or convalescent COVID-19. The rearrangement joins TRBV6-2 or TRBV6-3 to TRBJ2-1; 11 bases line up with TRBD2. Sequencing was carried out using peripheral blood. CDR3 region: CASSYSGGDYNEQFF. CDR3 coding DNA: TGTGCCAGCAGTTATAGCGGGGGGGACTACAATGAGCAGTTCTTC.